This is a list of T cell receptor beta chains from one sample in a study of early T cells in non-severe SARS-CoV-2 infection. TCRdb reanalysed the 5' RACE reads using MiXCR and keeps one entry per CDR3 protein. Among around 83,000 distinct CDR3 sequences listed, approximately 12% were seen once. The source material was whole blood, sampled at baseline. The receptor set was obtained from an adult who was a healthcare worker with PCR-confirmed SARS-CoV-2 infection or an uninfected control (not recorded which). CDR3s include the opening cysteine and the closing phenylalanine or tryptophan. Fields, in order: D gene, V gene, J gene, clone size, CDR3 protein, CDR3 DNA. The D gene is left open where the match is weak. Size is stated for part of the rows, as once, few or many counts, or as a class when the clone is expanded.

.	TRBV19	TRBJ2-3	.	CASSIGISTDTQYF	TGTGCCAGTAGTATAGGCATAAGCACAGATACGCAGTATTTT
.	TRBV20-1	TRBJ1-1	.	CSAPRGADRVDTEAFF	TGCAGTGCTCCCCGTGGGGCCGACCGCGTCGACACTGAAGCTTTCTTT
TRBD2	TRBV5-1	TRBJ2-3	.	CASSSGLAGVGDTQYF	TGCGCCAGCAGCTCTGGACTAGCGGGAGTTGGGGATACGCAGTATTTT
.	TRBV20-1	TRBJ2-7	once	CSARGFLAYEQYF	TGCAGTGCTAGAGGGTTTTTGGCTTACGAGCAGTACTTC
.	TRBV7-3	TRBJ2-2	.	CASSLTGVAVTGELFF	TGTGCCAGCAGCTTAACGGGGGTAGCAGTCACCGGGGAGCTGTTTTTT
.	TRBV5-5	TRBJ2-7	.	CASSAYQGGLGEQYF	TGTGCCAGCAGCGCATACCAGGGGGGGCTCGGCGAGCAGTACTTC
.	TRBV3-1	TRBJ2-7	few	CASSQEGRSTYEQYF	TGTGCCAGCAGCCAAGAAGGCAGGTCCACCTACGAGCAGTACTTC
TRBD1	TRBV6-1	TRBJ2-7	few	CASSAGPTGGDPYEQYF	TGTGCCAGCAGTGCGGGACCAACAGGGGGCGATCCCTACGAGCAGTACTTC
.	TRBV27	TRBJ1-6	many	CASSLSENSPLHF	TGTGCCAGCAGTTTATCTGAGAATTCACCCCTCCACTTT
.	TRBV11-2	TRBJ2-1	many	CASSLTGYTYNEQFF	TGTGCCAGCAGCCTCACAGGGTATACCTACAATGAGCAGTTCTTC
.	TRBV5-1	TRBJ1-5	.	CASSLMAGQPQHF	TGCGCCAGCAGCTTGATGGCGGGACAGCCCCAGCATTTT